Listed here are 10 T cell receptor beta chains from one sample, sequenced in a study of post-analysis software for immune sequencing data. Findings of the study overall: Elevated frequency relative to controls characterized roughly five TRBV segments in patients, TRBV5-6, TRBV5-1 and TRBV20-1 among them.

These TCRs are of unknown antigen specificity. Prepared libraries of TCR beta cDNA carried unique molecular identifiers. TCRdb itself ran the PCR reads through MiXCR, one entry per CDR3 protein. The profile shows hundreds of thousands of distinct CDR3 sequences, roughly two fifths of them singletons. The sample was blood. The receptors derive from a girl aged 10 to 17 with multiple sclerosis.

The chain recombines TRBV5-1 with TRBJ1-2; 7 bases align to TRBD1. CDR3 length: 16 amino acids. The V gene's germline CDR1 is SGHRS and CDR2 YFSETQ. Trimming cost V 4 bases and J 4 bases; bases outside gene matches: 13. The CDR3 loop reads CASSGRTGTALYGYTF. The CDR3 nucleotides read TGCGCCAGCAGCGGCCGAACCGGGACAGCGCTCTATGGCTACACCTTC.

This clonotype appeared a few times. CDR3 coding DNA: TGTGCCAGCAGACGTGGGCCGGACGCAGATACGCAGTATTTT. Protein product: CASRRGPDADTQYF. The chain combines TRBV6-1 with TRBJ2-3; D gene unclear. Germline CDR1 reads MNHNS; CDR2 reads SASEGT. The CDR3 contains 14 residues. The ends were cut back, 6 bases at V and 4 bases at J, with 14 bases in the middle.

The J gene is TRBJ2-5, the V gene TRBV13, with D possibly being TRBD1 (5 bases). Gene TRBJ2-7 matches the end of the DNA better, so the J call may be wrong. The CDR3 has 14 residues. Germline V gives CDR1 PRHDT, CDR2 FYEKMQ (reference sequence). The CDR3 region has the DNA TGTGCCAGCAGCCCACTCGACAGTACCTACGAGCAGTACTTC. Translating gives CASSPLDSTYEQYF.

This clonotype was counted only a few times. The rearrangement uses TRBV20-1 and TRBJ2-1, with 13 bases identical to TRBD2. Per germline, CDR1 DFQATT and CDR2 SNEGSKA (reference sequence). Germline trimming cut 6 bases from V and 9 bases from J; bases unmatched to any gene: 11. This CDR3 is 15 amino acids long. CDR3 loop: CSADPGLAGVPEQFF. The DNA for the CDR3 is TGCAGTGCGGATCCCGGACTAGCGGGAGTCCCTGAGCAGTTCTTC.

The chain carries TRBV20-1 and TRBJ2-3; 14 bases are a match to TRBD2. The trim removed 5 bases at V and 2 bases at J, leaving 9 bases unmatched. The CDR3 is 17 amino acids. Germline V gives CDR1 DFQATT, CDR2 SNEGSKA (reference sequence). CDR3 bases: TGCAGTGCTTCCAAGGGACTAGCGGGAGCGAACACAGATACGCAGTATTTT. This translates into CSASKGLAGANTDTQYF.

This clonotype has just a few counts. J is TRBJ1-5 and V is TRBV6-5, with D maybe TRBD1 (5 bases). Germline loops: CDR1 MNHEY, CDR2 SVGAGI. The V and J ends lost 6 bases and 7 bases respectively, with 16 bases between them. The CDR3 length is 14 residues. As DNA, the CDR3 is TGTGCCAGCAGGGAAGGGGCCGCGGGACAGCCCCAGCATTTT. Translating gives CASREGAAGQPQHF.

The chain employs TRBV20-1 and TRBJ1-6; D is uncertain. Trimming cost V 3 bases and J 0 bases, with 6 bases left between them. This CDR3 is 14 amino acids long. Germline V gene data show CDR1 as DFQATT and CDR2 as SNEGSKA (reference sequence). Here the CDR3 reads CSASQDSYNSPLHF. CDR3 sequence (DNA): TGCAGTGCTAGTCAGGACTCCTATAATTCACCCCTCCACTTT.

This clonotype was recorded a few times. The V gene is TRBV6-6, the J gene TRBJ1-1; D is uncertain. CDR1 and CDR2 (germline): MNHNY, SVGAGI (reference sequence). CDR3 length: 13 residues. V lost 6 bases, J lost 3 bases, and 11 bases lay in between. CDR3 nucleotides: TGTGCCAGCAGGGGGTGGCTGGACACTGAAGCTTTCTTT. Its protein is CASRGWLDTEAFF.

A remark on this clonotype: The missing conserved phenylalanine or tryptophan at the end of this CDR3 makes a read error likely. The chain employs TRBV6-2 or TRBV6-3 and TRBJ2-2; the match to TRBD2 covers 11 bases. The CDR3 covers 15 residues. Per the germline V gene, CDR1 is MNHEY and CDR2 is SVGEGT. The CDR3 DNA reads TGTGCTAGCATCCTAGCGGGAGGGAACACCGGGGAGCTGTTTGTT. It translates to CASILAGGNTGELFV.

This clonotype was counted a few times. The genes are TRBV12-3 or TRBV12-4 and TRBJ2-1, with D possibly TRBD2 on 6 matching bases. The V end lost 7 bases, the J end lost 1 base, and 17 bases lay between the germline ends. The CDR3 sequence is 16 residues long. The CDR3 sequence is CASTLRRGRSYNEQFF. Written as DNA, the CDR3 is TGTGCCAGCACCCTCCGCCGGGGGAGATCCTACAATGAGCAGTTCTTC.